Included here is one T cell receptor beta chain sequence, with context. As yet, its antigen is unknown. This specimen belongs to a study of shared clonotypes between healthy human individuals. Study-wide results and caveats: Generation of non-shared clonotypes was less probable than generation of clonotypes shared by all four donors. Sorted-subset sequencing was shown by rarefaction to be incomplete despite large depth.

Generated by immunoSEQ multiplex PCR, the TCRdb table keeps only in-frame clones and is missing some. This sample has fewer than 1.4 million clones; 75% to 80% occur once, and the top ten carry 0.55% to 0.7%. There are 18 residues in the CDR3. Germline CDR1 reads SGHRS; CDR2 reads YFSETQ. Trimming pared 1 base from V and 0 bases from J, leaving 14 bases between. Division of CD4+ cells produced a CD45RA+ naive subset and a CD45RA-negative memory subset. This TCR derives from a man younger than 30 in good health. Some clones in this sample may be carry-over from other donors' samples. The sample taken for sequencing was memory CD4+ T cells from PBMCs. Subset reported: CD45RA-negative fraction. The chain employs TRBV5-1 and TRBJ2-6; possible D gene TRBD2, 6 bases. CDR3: CASSLSGLGYSGANVLTF. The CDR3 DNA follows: TGCGCCAGCAGCTTGTCGGGACTCGGGTACTCTGGGGCCAACGTCCTGACTTTC.